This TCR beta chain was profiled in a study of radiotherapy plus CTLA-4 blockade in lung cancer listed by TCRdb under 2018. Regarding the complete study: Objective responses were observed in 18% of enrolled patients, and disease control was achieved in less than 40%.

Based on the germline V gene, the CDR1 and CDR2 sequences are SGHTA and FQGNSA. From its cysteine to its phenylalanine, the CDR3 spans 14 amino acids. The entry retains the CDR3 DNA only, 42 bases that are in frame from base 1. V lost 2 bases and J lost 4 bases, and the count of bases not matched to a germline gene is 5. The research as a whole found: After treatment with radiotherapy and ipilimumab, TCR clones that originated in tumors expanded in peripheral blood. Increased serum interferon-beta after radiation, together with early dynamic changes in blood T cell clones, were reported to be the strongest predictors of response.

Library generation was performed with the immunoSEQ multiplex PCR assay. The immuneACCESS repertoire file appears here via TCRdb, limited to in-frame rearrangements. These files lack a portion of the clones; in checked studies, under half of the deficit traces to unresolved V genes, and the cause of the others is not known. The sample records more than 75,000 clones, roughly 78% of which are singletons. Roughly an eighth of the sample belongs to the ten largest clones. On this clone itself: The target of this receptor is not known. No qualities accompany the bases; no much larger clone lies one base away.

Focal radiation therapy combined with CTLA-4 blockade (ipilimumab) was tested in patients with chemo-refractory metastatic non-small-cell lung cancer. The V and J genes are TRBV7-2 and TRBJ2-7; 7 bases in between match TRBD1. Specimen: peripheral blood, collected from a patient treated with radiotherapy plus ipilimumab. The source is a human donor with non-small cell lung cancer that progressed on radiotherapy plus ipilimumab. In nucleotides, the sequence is TGTGCCAGCAGCTTACCGGGACAGATGTACGAGCAGTACTTC. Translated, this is CASSLPGQMYEQYF.